Given below is one TCR beta chain in context. The antigen it recognizes is unknown. Base qualities were left out, and no much larger clone turns up one base away. The source of the sample is a study of somatic mutations in cytotoxic T cells in rheumatoid arthritis (TCRdb year 2017). For the study in its entirety: Sorted V beta1+ cells also underwent TCRB sequencing, and some V beta antibody-stained T-cell populations were flow-sorted at nearly 100% purity on a FACSAria II or Sony SH800. In newly diagnosed rheumatoid arthritis without treatment, the study examined if expanded CD8+ T-cell clones harbor somatic mutations, relying on TCRB deep sequencing to characterize clonality. Median age was essentially the same in the patient group and the control group. TCRB deep sequencing covered 65 to 80 patients with rheumatoid arthritis along with 15 to 25 healthy controls. Overall study outcomes, separate from this receptor: In about an eighth of the roughly 65 patients, more than 20% of CD8+ cells belonged to the largest CD8+ clone, while several identical CD8+ TCRB sequences were shared between blood and synovial fluid. The slight underrepresentation of TRBV07 in patients was not corrected for multiple comparisons. The antigen targets of the expanded CD8+ clones were unknown, and absence from virus-specific databases did not rule out viral specificity. In patients, CD8+ clonality rose with age (Spearman r=0.49), which was not the case in healthy controls. Rheumatoid arthritis patients and age-matched healthy controls did not significantly differ in CD8+ T-cell clonality.

Genomic DNA underwent TCRB CDR3 sequencing using the immunoSEQ assay. For the original study's pipeline: Nothing other than productive TCRB rearrangements was included in the analyses. A clone was defined by a unique TCRB CDR3 sequence, and clonality was computed as a productive clonality index based on Shannon entropy. Repertoire overlap between two samples was calculated from the template counts of each clone relative to total templates per sample. V-gene usage measured by flow cytometry correlated with TCRB sequencing V-gene usage, with a Spearman r of approximately 0.66. The source is immuneACCESS, and TCRdb retained only in-frame sequences with V and J called. Part of the clones is not carried over; for the studies checked, unresolved V genes explain less than half of this, and the remainder is unexplained. That table is the source of V, J and clone size, and D and trimming were worked out from the DNA. This sample lists over 15,000 clones; roughly 90% were detected once. Around 14% of the sample is held by the ten biggest clonotypes.

Healthy controls were about 19 blood donors whose buffy coats were used, with a median age of around 56 years (range about 21-80) and 55% to 65% female. CD4+ and CD8+ cells were isolated by positive magnetic bead selection on an AutoMACS, and purity was checked by flow cytometry. Peripheral blood mononuclear cells were isolated by Ficoll-Paque PLUS density gradient separation. DNA was extracted from CD4-enriched, CD8-enriched or PBMC samples with Nucleospin Tissue or Tissue XS kits and quantified with a Qubit 2.0 fluorometer. V drops 0 bases and J drops 2 bases, leaving 10 bases in between. The CDR3 runs 15 residues from the cysteine to the phenylalanine. CDR3 DNA is the only sequence kept; it has 45 bases, read in frame from the first base. For CDR1 and CDR2, the germline V gene lists SGDLS and YYNGEE.

The rearrangement combines TRBV9 with TRBJ2-3, and possibly TRBD1, on 5 matching bases. The specimen was CD8+ T cells sorted from blood. This receptor was identified in a man in his forties in good health. The CDR3 protein: CASSVEAGITDTQYF. The DNA reads TGTGCCAGCAGCGTAGAAGCAGGGATCACAGATACGCAGTATTTT.